One TCR beta chain is described in this entry. Its matching antigen is unknown. In each sample, at least 7 million PBMCs were isolated. This sample was taken from a study of blood T cells in healthy people across ages. Study-wide points: The percentage of naive T cells correlated strongly with TCR beta diversity.

Per germline, CDR1 SGHAT and CDR2 FQNNGV. Unmatched junction bases numbered 14, after V lost 3 bases and J lost 5 bases. This CDR3 is built from 19 residues. Sample-barcoded 5' priming and a J-beta primer mix drove a second PCR of about 6 to 12 cycles. All samples gave at least 2.5 million CDR3-containing paired-end reads. TCRdb re-derived calls from the 5' RACE reads in MiXCR, one entry per CDR3 protein. This table has about 590,000 distinct CDR3 sequences, approximately 30% appearing once. This clonotype was sampled from a woman of 80 years or more in good health. What was sequenced was blood. This sequence joins TRBV11-2 and TRBJ2-5; TRBD2 agrees at 14 bases. The CDR3 DNA sequence: TGTGCCAGCAGCTTCGGACTAGCGGGGGGAAGTCGTGTTGGGGAGACCCAGTACTTC. This translates into CASSFGLAGGSRVGETQYF.